This T cell receptor (beta chain) was observed in a study of T cells in localized non-small cell lung cancer. Study observations and caveats: Tumor trailed uninvolved adjacent lung in T cell clonality, which peaked there. Within adjacent lung there appeared a median approximately 62 of the top 100 tumor clones. It remains possible that heterogeneity exists, since only one tumor region was sequenced.

Libraries were prepared by immunoSEQ multiplex PCR; TCRdb keeps only in-frame clonotypes and omits some of them. The sample contains fewer than 20,000 clones, 75% to 90% of which appear only once. The CDR3 sequence is 16 residues long. Trimming stripped 3 bases from V and 3 bases from J, with 17 bases between. In germline, CDR1 is SGHDN, CDR2 FVKESK. As regards this clone: As yet, its antigen is unknown.

This chain links TRBV14 with TRBJ1-1, with D perhaps matching TRBD1 (5 bases). The source is a female donor of 60 years or more with stage III squamous cell lung carcinoma. This specimen was peripheral blood, taken before any cancer treatment. The CDR3 loop reads CASSHLLPGRDTEAFF. In DNA form, the CDR3 reads TGTGCCAGCAGCCATCTGCTGCCAGGGAGGGACACTGAAGCTTTCTTT.